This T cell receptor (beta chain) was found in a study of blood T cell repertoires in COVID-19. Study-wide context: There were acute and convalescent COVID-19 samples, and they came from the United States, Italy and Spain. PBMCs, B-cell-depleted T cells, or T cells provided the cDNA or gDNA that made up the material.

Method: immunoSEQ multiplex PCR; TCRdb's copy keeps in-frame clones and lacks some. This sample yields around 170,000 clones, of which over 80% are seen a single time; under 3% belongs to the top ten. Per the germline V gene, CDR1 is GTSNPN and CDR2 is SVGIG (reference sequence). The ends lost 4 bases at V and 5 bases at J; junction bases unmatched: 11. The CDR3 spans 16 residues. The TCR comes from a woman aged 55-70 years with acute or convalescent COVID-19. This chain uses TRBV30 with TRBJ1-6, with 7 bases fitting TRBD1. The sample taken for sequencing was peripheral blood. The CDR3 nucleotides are TGTGCCTGGATGTTAAACCGGGACAGAGATAATTCACCCCTCCACTTT. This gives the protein CAWMLNRDRDNSPLHF. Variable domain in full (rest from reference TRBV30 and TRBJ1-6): SQTIHQWPATLVQPVGSPLSLECTVEGTSNPNLYWYRQAAGRGLQLLFYSVGIGQISSEVPQNLSASRPQDRQFILSSKKLLLSDSGFYLCAWMLNRDRDNSPLHFGNGTRLTVT.